This entry lists 15 T cell receptor beta chains sequenced from one sample in a study of blood T cell repertoires in COVID-19. Clones were read by immunoSEQ multiplex PCR, and TCRdb kept only the in-frame ones, dropping some. The sample contains hundreds of thousands of clones, 70% to 90% of which appear only once. Material: peripheral blood. Source of these receptors: a woman in her sixties or seventies with acute or convalescent COVID-19.

For the CDR3, the DNA is TGCGCCAGCAGCCCCTTACAGGGGTACAGCAATCAGCCCCAGCATTTT. Translation: CASSPLQGYSNQPQHF. The chain links TRBV23-1 to TRBJ1-5, with 7 nucleotides matching TRBD1. TRBV23-1 is designated an ORF whose function remains uncertain. The CDR3 consists of 16 residues. After removal of 6 bases from V and 1 base from J, the junction contained 9 bases not matched to a gene.

V is TRBV28 and J is TRBJ1-1, with D perhaps TRBD1 (5 bases). CDR3 size: 14 residues. Germline V gene data show CDR1 as MDHEN and CDR2 as SYDVKM. The ends were cut back, 5 bases at V and 4 bases at J, with 14 bases in the middle. The CDR3 here is CASSPNRRSTEAFF. Written as DNA, the CDR3 is TGTGCCAGCAGTCCTAACAGGAGATCCACTGAAGCTTTCTTT.

This clone has just a few counts. The chain recombines TRBV28 with TRBJ1-1; 8 nucleotides align to TRBD1. This CDR3 has 15 residues. The germline V gene has CDR1 MDHEN and CDR2 SYDVKM. The junction had 6 bases not matched to a gene; V was cut back by 6 bases and J by 0 bases. The CDR3 region is CASRRQGTMNTEAFF. The CDR3 nucleotides read TGTGCCAGCAGACGACAGGGGACCATGAACACTGAAGCTTTCTTT.

The rearrangement uses TRBV7-6 and TRBJ1-2, with 9 bases matching TRBD1. The CDR3 has 16 amino acids. Germline V gives CDR1 SGHVS, CDR2 FNYEAQ. After removal of 0 bases from V and 7 bases from J, the junction contained 9 bases not matched to a gene. The CDR3 sequence: CASSLAASGQGFGYTF. The CDR3 DNA reads as TGTGCCAGCAGCTTAGCTGCCTCGGGACAGGGATTTGGCTACACCTTC.

The CDR3 DNA reads TGCGCCAGTCGTTATGAGGAGGGGGCCTATGGCTACACCTTC. Translated, it gives CASRYEEGAYGYTF. The V call is TRBV5-1, the J call TRBJ1-2; 7 bases are shared with TRBD1. Germline trimming cut 8 bases from V and 4 bases from J; bases unmatched to any gene: 11. In germline, CDR1 is SGHRS, CDR2 YFSETQ. This CDR3 has 14 amino acids.

The rearrangement links TRBV4-2 to TRBJ1-5; 11 bases align to TRBD1. The CDR3 length is 17 residues. J lost 1 base, V lost 3 bases, and 5 bases had no gene match. Germline lookup yields CDR1 LGHNA and CDR2 YNFKEQ. The CDR3 is CASSQVGTGGSNQPQHF. DNA for the CDR3: TGTGCCAGCAGCCAGGTCGGGACAGGGGGGAGCAATCAGCCCCAGCATTTT.

The genes are TRBV4-3 and TRBJ1-2; TRBD1 might be the D (5 bases). Germline V gene lookup returns CDR1 LGHNA and CDR2 YSLEER. V was trimmed by 5 bases and J by 8 bases, leaving 24 bases between them. The CDR3 is 16 amino acids. The CDR3 spells CASSSYARGGPEGYTF. Here the CDR3 DNA reads TGCGCCAGCAGCTCGTACGCTAGGGGTGGCCCCGAGGGCTACACCTTC.

The genes are TRBV7-6 and TRBJ2-2; 10 bases map to TRBD1. The CDR3 extends over 15 amino acids. V was pared by 3 bases and J by 7 bases, with 5 bases of the junction left unmatched. In germline, CDR1 is SGHVS, CDR2 FNYEAQ. The CDR3 reads CASSLGQGSVGELFF. DNA of the CDR3: TGTGCCAGCAGCTTGGGACAGGGGTCGGTCGGGGAGCTGTTTTTT.

This chain uses TRBV5-4 with TRBJ2-3; 7 bases line up with TRBD2. V was pared by 4 bases and J by 4 bases, with 0 bases of the junction left unmatched. This CDR3 is built from 12 residues. The germline V gene has CDR1 SGHNT and CDR2 YYREEE (reference sequence). CDR3 amino acids: CASSGGADTQYF. The CDR3 DNA sequence: TGTGCCAGCAGCGGGGGGGCAGATACGCAGTATTTT.

The chain has TRBV4-1 and TRBJ2-7; 7 nucleotides agree with TRBD2. The CDR3 length is 15 residues. CDR1 is MGHRA, CDR2 YSYEKL, per germline. Trimming took 3 bases from V and 0 from J; bases not matched to a gene: 5. CDR3 bases: TGCGCCAGCAGCCAGAGAGCGGGGAGCTCCTACGAGCAGTACTTC. This codes for CASSQRAGSSYEQYF.

The chain couples TRBV9 to TRBJ2-5; maybe TRBD2 (5 bases). With 0 bases removed from V and 4 bases from J, the gap between germline ends came to 13 bases. This CDR3 is built from 15 residues. The germline V gene encodes CDR1 SGDLS and CDR2 YYNGEE. The CDR3 DNA reads as TGTGCCAGCAGCGTAGATTTCGGGGAAAGAGAGACCCAGTACTTC. As protein: CASSVDFGERETQYF.

The rearrangement uses TRBV9 and TRBJ2-2, with a possible D match to TRBD1 (5 bases). There are 12 residues in the CDR3. Germline values: CDR1 SGDLS, CDR2 YYNGEE. Trimming shortened V by 0 bases and J by 13 bases, and 10 bases separated the two germline ends. The CDR3 is CASSVEAGWLFF. The CDR3 nucleotides read TGTGCCAGCAGCGTAGAGGCAGGGTGGCTGTTTTTT.

The V call is TRBV2, the J call TRBJ1-1; 11 bases map to TRBD1. The CDR3 has 15 amino acids. Looked up from germline, CDR1 is SNHLY and CDR2 is FYNNEI. V lost 4 bases and J lost 4; bases outside the gene matches: 5. The CDR3 is CASSGTGGKGTEAFF. DNA for the CDR3: TGTGCCAGCAGTGGGACAGGGGGCAAGGGCACTGAAGCTTTCTTT.

This chain links TRBV4-2 with TRBJ1-2; maybe TRBD1 (6 bases). There are 14 residues in the CDR3. In germline, CDR1 is LGHNA, CDR2 YNFKEQ. The V end lost 0 bases, the J end lost 8 bases, and 13 bases lay between the germline ends. The CDR3 bases are TGTGCCAGCAGCCAAGATAGGACCGGGACAGGCTACACCTTC. It encodes CASSQDRTGTGYTF.

The rearrangement links TRBV30 to TRBJ2-2; 7 positions match TRBD1. Germline CDR1 GTSNPN, CDR2 SVGIG (reference sequence). Germline trimming cut 0 bases from V and 1 base from J; bases unmatched to any gene: 5. This CDR3 is built from 16 residues. This CDR3 is CAWSVPGGRNTGELFF. Written as DNA, the CDR3 is TGTGCCTGGAGTGTACCAGGGGGTAGGAACACCGGGGAGCTGTTTTTT.